This TCR beta chain was profiled in a study of HIV-infected patients and healthy controls. TCRdb ran MiXCR on the 5' RACE reads and lists one entry per CDR3 protein. Among almost 65,000 distinct CDR3 sequences listed, roughly 21% were seen once. This clonotype has only a few counts. The junction shows a germline mismatch at one end, possibly a read error. CDR1 and CDR2 from the germline V gene are SGHDN and FVKESK. The CDR3 covers 12 residues. This TCR derives from a human donor in good health. The chain has TRBV14 and TRBJ2-3; tentatively, D is TRBD2 (7 bases). Sequenced material: CD4+ T cells from blood. CDR3 in DNA: TGTGCCAGCAGCGCCGGGGGGCAGTCCCCTCTTTTT. It specifies CASSAGGQSPLF.